The 25 T cell receptor beta chains given below trace back to one sample, sequenced in a study of metastatic and nonmetastatic thyroid tumors. With MiXCR, TCRdb reprocessed the PCR reads. The sample lists 15,000 to 20,000 clones, 37% seen once, with about 23% in the top ten. There were no patients who had received any treatment before thyroid surgery. Sequenced: tumor tissue. These receptors came from a female donor with papillary thyroid cancer or a benign thyroid nodule (not recorded which). Some clones in this sample may be carry-over from other donors' samples.

This clone came up once. V gene TRBV18 combines with J gene TRBJ2-5; TRBD2 is a possible D gene (5 bases). The CDR3 has 12 amino acids. CDR1 KGHSH and CDR2 LQKENI come from the germline V gene. Trimming stripped 6 bases from V and 5 bases from J, with 10 bases between. Written as DNA, the CDR3 is TGTGCCAGCTCGAGGGAGCGGGAGACCCAGTACTTC. Residues: CASSRERETQYF. The complete variable domain, with remaining parts taken from reference TRBV18 and TRBJ2-5, reads NAGVMQNPRHLVRRRGQEARLRCSPMKGHSHVYWYRQLPEEGLKFMVYLQKENIIDESGMPKERFSAEFPKEGPSILRIQQVVRGDSAAYFCASSRERETQYFGPGTRLLVL.

This sequence joins TRBV9 and TRBJ1-3; D call uncertain. CDR1 is SGDLS, CDR2 YYNGEE, per germline. CDR3 length equals 15 residues. V shed 2 bases and J shed 2 bases, with 11 bases lying between them. CDR3 DNA: TGTGCCAGCAGCGTTGAGGCGGGTACTGGAAACACCATATATTTT. Its translation is CASSVEAGTGNTIYF.

The chain links TRBV12-3 or TRBV12-4 to TRBJ2-1, with 7 bases that match TRBD1. The CDR3 length is 13 residues. Trimming removed 5 bases from V and 8 bases from J; junction bases left unmatched: 6. DNA for the CDR3: TGTGCCAGCAGTGATAGACAGGGAGATGAGCAGTTCTTC. Amino acid sequence: CASSDRQGDEQFF.

The gene calls are TRBV18 and TRBJ2-7; D is tentatively TRBD1 or TRBD2 (5 bases each). The V end lost 0 bases, the J end lost 3 bases, and 12 bases lay between the germline ends. The CDR3 sequence is 15 residues long. Germline lookup yields CDR1 KGHSH and CDR2 LQKENI. The CDR3 DNA reads TGTGCCAGCTCACCACCAGGGACGGGAAACTACGAGCAGTACTTC. Protein sequence: CASSPPGTGNYEQYF.

The CDR3 protein is CSAREGTGNSYEQYF. CDR3 coding DNA: TGCAGTGCTAGAGAAGGGACAGGGAACTCCTACGAGCAGTACTTC. The chain employs TRBV20-1 and TRBJ2-7; 9 nucleotides agree with TRBD1. Germline V gives CDR1 DFQATT, CDR2 SNEGSKA (reference sequence). This CDR3 region has 15 residues. With 0 bases clipped from V and 0 bases from J, the junction kept 3 bases outside the gene matches.

The CDR3 spells CASSEGDREPGANVLTF. The CDR3 bases are TGTGCCAGCAGCGAGGGGGACAGGGAACCCGGGGCCAACGTCCTGACTTTC. The J gene is TRBJ2-6, the V gene TRBV9; 9 nucleotides align to TRBD1. Germline loops: CDR1 SGDLS, CDR2 YYNGEE. V dropped 3 bases and J dropped 4; count of bases not matched to a gene: 8. The CDR3 is 17 residues long.

This chain links TRBV12-3 or TRBV12-4 with TRBJ2-7; no firm D call. Between the trimmed V and J ends, which lost 7 bases and 3 bases, there was a span of 13 bases. CDR3 size: 13 residues. CDR3 bases: TGTGCCAGCACCCTCGCTCACGACTACGAGCAGTACTTC. Protein product: CASTLAHDYEQYF.

This rearrangement joins TRBV12-3 or TRBV12-4 to TRBJ1-5; D remains ambiguous. Trimming stripped 2 bases from V and 1 base from J, with 6 bases between. CDR3 length: 14 residues. CDR3 nucleotide sequence: TGTGCCAGCAGTTTAACGGGCAGCAATCAGCCCCAGCATTTT. This encodes CASSLTGSNQPQHF.

This clone was counted only a few times. The CDR3 nucleotides read TGTGCCAGCAGTTTAGGGACACCTGCCGAGCAGTACTTC. As protein: CASSLGTPAEQYF. The rearrangement uses TRBV12-3 or TRBV12-4 and TRBJ2-7, with D possibly being TRBD1 (5 bases). The CDR3 is 13 amino acids. V lost 1 base to trimming and J lost 6 bases, with 10 bases between them.

This clone has a handful of counts. In nucleotides, the CDR3 is TGTGCCACTCGGGGGGGGATCAATGAGCAGTTCTTC. Protein product: CATRGGINEQFF. This chain uses TRBV6-1 with TRBJ2-1, with 8 bases fitting TRBD2. CDR1 is MNHNS, CDR2 SASEGT, per germline. The V segment lost 10 bases and the J segment 6 bases; nucleotides outside the gene matches: 5. The CDR3 is 12 residues long.

This sequence joins TRBV13 and TRBJ2-1, with 9 bases fitting TRBD1. The CDR3 has 14 residues. In germline, CDR1 is PRHDT, CDR2 FYEKMQ (reference sequence). The junction had 10 bases not matched to a gene; V was cut back by 4 bases and J by 12 bases. CDR3 bases: TGTGCCAGCAGCTGGGAAACAGGGGGCGCCGCGCAGTTCTTC. It specifies CASSWETGGAAQFF.

This chain connects TRBV7-8 to TRBJ2-7, with TRBD1 as a possible D gene (6 bases). The germline V gene encodes CDR1 SGHVS and CDR2 FQNEAQ. Trimming removed 1 base at V and 2 bases at J, with 9 bases between. This CDR3 spans 14 amino acids. CDR3 DNA: TGTGCCAGCAGCTTAGGTAACAGGGCCTACGAGCAGTACTTC. Protein: CASSLGNRAYEQYF.

This clone was counted a few times. The rearrangement links TRBV6-2 or TRBV6-3 to TRBJ2-7, with 9 positions matching TRBD1. With V trimmed by 4 bases and J by 2 bases, 6 bases remained unmatched. The CDR3 extends over 15 amino acids. CDR1 is MNHEY, CDR2 SVGEGT, per germline. In DNA, the CDR3 is TGTGCCAGCAGTTGGGAGGACAGGGGAGCCTACGAGCAGTACTTC. This encodes CASSWEDRGAYEQYF.

The chain joins TRBV5-1 to TRBJ1-2; a possible D gene is TRBD1 (5 bases). The CDR3 totals 13 residues. Trimming cost V 0 bases and J 8 bases, with 11 bases left between them. Germline values: CDR1 SGHRS, CDR2 YFSETQ. CDR3 coding DNA: TGCGCCAGCAGCTTGGCAGGGCCTGGCGGCTACACCTTC. This translates into CASSLAGPGGYTF.

This clone was observed a few times. V is TRBV6-6 and J is TRBJ1-2, with 11 bases aligning to TRBD1. The V gene end was trimmed by 6 bases and the J gene end by 7 bases; junction bases not matched to a gene: 10. The CDR3 is 15 residues long. CDR1 is MNHNY and CDR2 is SVGAGI in the germline V gene (reference sequence). The CDR3 is CASRPPGQGGSGYTF. Written as DNA, the CDR3 is TGTGCCAGCAGACCACCGGGACAGGGGGGAAGTGGCTACACCTTC.

This clone is large (0.1 to 1%) within its sample. V usage is TRBV6-2 or TRBV6-3 and J usage is TRBJ1-1; 8 nucleotides match TRBD1. Germline CDR1 reads MNHEY; CDR2 reads SVGEGT. This CDR3 has 13 amino acids. V was clipped by 5 bases and J by 7 bases; unmatched bases: 6. This chain's CDR3 is CASSLDRGNEAFF. Here the CDR3 DNA reads TGTGCCAGCAGTCTCGACAGGGGTAATGAAGCTTTCTTT.

The chain couples TRBV20-1 to TRBJ1-5; TRBD1 is a possible D gene (6 bases). Per germline, CDR1 DFQATT and CDR2 SNEGSKA (reference sequence). Deletions cut 5 bases from V and 7 bases from J, with 15 bases between. The CDR3 runs 13 residues. As DNA, the CDR3 is TGCAGTGCTTCAGGGGTTGTACGGCAGCCCCAGCATTTT. This encodes CSASGVVRQPQHF.

The sample holds a few counts of this clone. The chain combines TRBV6-1 with TRBJ2-3; 10 bases match TRBD2. After removal of 6 bases from V and 1 base from J, the junction contained 4 bases not matched to a gene. The germline CDR1 and CDR2 sequences are MNHNS and SASEGT. The CDR3 is 15 residues long. The CDR3 DNA is TGTGCCAGCAGGGCTGGACTAGCGGGCACAGATACGCAGTATTTT. Its translation: CASRAGLAGTDTQYF.

The chain combines TRBV4-3 with TRBJ2-2; D gene ambiguous. The CDR3 totals 13 residues. Per germline, CDR1 LGHNA and CDR2 YSLEER. Between the trimmed V and J ends, which lost 5 bases and 3 bases, there was a span of 7 bases. The CDR3 DNA is TGCGCCAGCAGCGCCCAGTACACCGGGGAGCTGTTTTTT. Residues: CASSAQYTGELFF.

The rearrangement uses TRBV9 and TRBJ2-2, with 9 bases that match TRBD1. This CDR3 is 16 amino acids long. Germline loops: CDR1 SGDLS, CDR2 YYNGEE. V shed 0 bases, J shed 4 bases, and the junction held 4 bases outside the gene matches. CDR3 in DNA: TGTGCCAGCAGCGTAGTGCTGGACAGGGGCACCGGGGAGCTGTTTTTT. Translating gives CASSVVLDRGTGELFF.

This clone was detected a few times. The chain employs TRBV12-3 or TRBV12-4 and TRBJ2-1; no reliable D call. CDR3 length: 13 amino acids. V gave up 3 bases and J gave up 5 bases, with 8 bases separating them. The CDR3 sequence is CASSFKGHNEQFF. CDR3 nucleotide sequence: TGTGCCAGCAGTTTTAAGGGCCACAATGAGCAGTTCTTC.

This clone was counted a few times. The chain recombines TRBV11-2 with TRBJ2-5; either TRBD1 or TRBD2 may fit D (5 bases each). Trimming shortened V by 8 bases and J by 7 bases, and 23 bases separated the two germline ends. The CDR3 contains 15 residues. Germline values: CDR1 SGHAT, CDR2 FQNNGV. In DNA form, the CDR3 reads TGTGCCAGCCGGACGCTAGGGACCGTGAGGGGGACCCAGTACTTC. Its translation is CASRTLGTVRGTQYF.

The chain couples TRBV3-1 to TRBJ1-5, with D unclear. The CDR3 contains 15 residues. V lost 4 bases and J lost 2, with 12 bases in between. Germline assignment: CDR1 LGHDT and CDR2 YNNKEL (reference sequence). The CDR3 region is CASSRGTGGNQPQHF. The CDR3 region has the DNA TGTGCCAGCAGCCGAGGAACGGGAGGCAATCAGCCCCAGCATTTT.

This chain uses TRBV6-1 with TRBJ2-5; D may be TRBD1 (6 bases). Germline CDR1 reads MNHNS; CDR2 reads SASEGT. The germline V and J ends were trimmed by 5 bases and 5 bases, with 6 bases remaining between them. The CDR3 has 11 amino acids. The CDR3 spells CASSTGETQYF. CDR3 coding DNA: TGTGCCAGCAGTACAGGGGAGACCCAGTACTTC.

V and J are TRBV30 and TRBJ2-5; D may match TRBD1 or TRBD2 (5 bases each). The length of the CDR3 is 13 residues. Germline V gene data show CDR1 as GTSNPN and CDR2 as SVGIG (reference sequence). V was shortened by 3 bases and J by 3 bases, with 11 bases between the two germline ends. The CDR3 DNA reads as TGTGCCTGGAGCACCGGGACCAAAGAGACCCAGTACTTC. This translates into CAWSTGTKETQYF. Supplemented by reference TRBV30 and TRBJ2-5, the full variable domain reads SQTIHQWPATLVQPVGSPLSLECTVEGTSNPNLYWYRQAAGRGLQLLFYSVGIGQISSEVPQNLSASRPQDRQFILSSKKLLLSDSGFYLCAWSTGTKETQYFGPGTRLLVL.